The 7 T cell receptor beta chains given below trace back to one sample, sequenced in a study of CD8+ T cells in alopecia areata. Once RNA had been extracted, it was reverse transcribed into cDNA to act as the sequencing template. The table came from immunoSEQ multiplex PCR; TCRdb's copy has only in-frame clones and leaves some out. The sample has 150,000 or so clones, more than 40% seen once; the top ten hold about 6.3%. The source material was CD4+ T cells sorted from blood. The receptors were sampled from a human donor with alopecia areata.

DNA of the CDR3: TGCGCCAGCAGCCGGGACAGAGGCTCCTACGAGCAGTACTTC. Amino acid sequence: CASSRDRGSYEQYF. The V gene is TRBV5-1, the J gene TRBJ2-7; 7 bases agree with TRBD1. CDR1 is SGHRS and CDR2 is YFSETQ in the germline V gene. The CDR3 runs 14 residues. V lost 4 bases, J lost 0 bases, and 4 bases stayed unmatched.

This clone was counted only a few times. V usage is TRBV4-1 and J usage is TRBJ2-5; 7 nucleotides line up with TRBD1. The CDR3 totals 14 residues. V trimming: 1 base; J trimming: 5 bases; junction bases outside the gene matches: 4. The germline V gene encodes CDR1 MGHRA and CDR2 YSYEKL. The CDR3 is CASSQVPGGETQYF. The CDR3 nucleotides are TGCGCCAGCAGCCAAGTACCAGGGGGTGAGACCCAGTACTTC.

The rearrangement links TRBV5-6 to TRBJ1-2; 8 bases agree with TRBD1. The V gene's germline CDR1 is SGHDT and CDR2 YYEEEE. V trimming: 2 bases; J trimming: 7 bases; junction bases outside the gene matches: 7. The CDR3 runs to 14 residues. This CDR3 reads CASSFPQGASGYTF. CDR3 DNA: TGTGCCAGCAGCTTCCCCCAGGGGGCGTCTGGCTACACCTTC. Full variable domain (missing parts from reference TRBV5-6 and TRBJ1-2): DAGVTQSPTHLIKTRGQQVTLRCSPKSGHDTVSWYQQALGQGPQFIFQYYEEEERQRGNFPDRFSGHQFPNYSSELNVNALLLGDSALYLCASSFPQGASGYTFGSGTRLTVV.

V gene TRBV29-1 combines with J gene TRBJ1-2; no clear D gene. The V end was cut by 3 bases, the J end by 4 bases, with 6 bases between. The CDR3 has 11 residues. The germline V gene has CDR1 SQVTM and CDR2 ANQGSEA. The CDR3 reads CSVEVFYGYTF. CDR3 sequence (DNA): TGCAGCGTTGAGGTTTTCTATGGCTACACCTTC.

The V gene is TRBV7-9, the J gene TRBJ2-5; D is perhaps TRBD1 (6 bases). CDR1 is SEHNR, CDR2 FQNEAQ, per germline (reference sequence). Between the trimmed V and J ends, which lost 2 bases and 3 bases, there was a span of 7 bases. CDR3 length: 13 amino acids. The CDR3 nucleotides read TGTGCCAGCAGCTTACCAGGGGAAGAGACCCAGTACTTC. Translating it yields CASSLPGEETQYF.

This clone showed up just a few times. This chain joins TRBV29-1 and TRBJ2-7; possible D gene TRBD1, 6 bases. The V gene's germline CDR1 is SQVTM and CDR2 ANQGSEA. V lost 4 bases, J lost 6 bases, and 13 bases lay in between. The CDR3 has 12 residues. CDR3 nucleotide sequence: TGCAGCGTTGGTACAGGGAAAGGCGAGCAGTACTTC. Its protein is CSVGTGKGEQYF.

The V and J genes are TRBV5-1 and TRBJ2-3; D call uncertain. The CDR3 is 10 amino acids. The ends were cut back, 7 bases at V and 2 bases at J, with 2 bases in the middle. Germline V gives CDR1 SGHRS, CDR2 YFSETQ. The DNA of the CDR3 is TGCGCCAGCGTCACAGATACGCAGTATTTT. Translating it yields CASVTDTQYF.